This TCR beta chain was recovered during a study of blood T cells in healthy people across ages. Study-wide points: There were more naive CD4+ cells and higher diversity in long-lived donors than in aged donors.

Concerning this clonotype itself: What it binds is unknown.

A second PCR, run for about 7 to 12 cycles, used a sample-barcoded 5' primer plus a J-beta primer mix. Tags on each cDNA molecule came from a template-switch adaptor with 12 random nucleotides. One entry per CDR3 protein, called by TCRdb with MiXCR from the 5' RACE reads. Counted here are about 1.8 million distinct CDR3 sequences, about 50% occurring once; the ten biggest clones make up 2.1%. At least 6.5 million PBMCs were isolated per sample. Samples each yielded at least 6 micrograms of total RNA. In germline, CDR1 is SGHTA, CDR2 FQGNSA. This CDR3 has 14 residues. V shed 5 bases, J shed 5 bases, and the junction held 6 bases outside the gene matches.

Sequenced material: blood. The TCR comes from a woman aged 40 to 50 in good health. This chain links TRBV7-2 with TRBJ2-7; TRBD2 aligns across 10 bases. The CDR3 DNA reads TGTGCCAGCAGCCAGCGGGGGGGCCTCCACGAGCAGTACTTC. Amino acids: CASSQRGGLHEQYF.